The rows below give T cell receptor beta chains drawn from one sample of a study of yellow fever vaccine responses in identical twins. TCRdb itself ran the RT-PCR reads through MiXCR, one entry per CDR3 protein. The repertoire consists of some 2,000 distinct CDR3 sequences, with about three quarters occurring once and the leading ten covering roughly 12%. The sequences come from T cells from blood (PBMCs), unsorted or a sorted subset (not recorded which), collected before or after yellow fever vaccination (not recorded which). All receptors derive from a woman between 18 and 30 years old who received the yellow fever vaccine. The CDR3 runs from the conserved cysteine through the conserved F or W. The D gene is left open where the match is weak. Size tells how often a clone was seen (once, few, many) or the class of an expanded clone, and some rows leave it out.

d_gene | abundance | j_gene | v_gene | CDR3aa | CDR3nt
NA | NA | TRBJ2-1 | TRBV6-1 | CASSPTANSYNEQFF | TGTGCCAGCAGTCCGACAGCGAACTCCTACAATGAGCAGTTCTTC
NA | NA | TRBJ2-3 | TRBV12-1 | CASSFDSTDTQYF | TGTGCCAGCAGCTTTGACAGCACAGATACGCAGTATTTT
NA | NA | TRBJ2-3 | TRBV6-8 | CASRDQTGTVRADTQYF | TGTGCCAGCAGAGACCAAACCGGGACGGTTCGGGCAGATACGCAGTATTTT
TRBD2 | NA | TRBJ2-1 | TRBV4-3 | CASSQDVRGGYNEQFF | TGCGCCAGCAGCCAAGATGTGCGCGGGGGATACAATGAGCAGTTCTTC
TRBD1 | NA | TRBJ1-5 | TRBV4-3 | CASSQDFTQGAQPQHF | TGCGCCAGCAGCCAAGATTTTACACAGGGGGCGCAGCCCCAGCATTTT
NA | NA | TRBJ2-7 | TRBV28 | CASNIIVTGGEQYF | TGTGCCAGCAACATAATAGTAACAGGCGGCGAGCAGTACTTC
NA | NA | TRBJ1-5 | TRBV15 | CATSREFRVGQPQHF | TGTGCCACCAGCAGAGAGTTTAGGGTTGGACAGCCCCAGCATTTT
NA | NA | TRBJ2-7 | TRBV15 | CATSRATGYEQYF | TGTGCCACCAGCAGAGCAACAGGTTACGAGCAGTACTTC
TRBD2 | NA | TRBJ2-1 | TRBV5-6 | CASSLPSGSSYNEQFF | TGTGCCAGCAGCTTGCCTAGCGGGAGCTCCTACAACGAGCAGTTCTTC
TRBD2 | NA | TRBJ2-1 | TRBV11-1 | CASSVAARGAIYNEQFF | TGTGCCAGCAGCGTAGCGGCGCGGGGGGCCATCTACAATGAGCAGTTCTTC
NA | NA | TRBJ2-7 | TRBV2 | CASRGGVYEQYF | TGTGCCAGCCGAGGAGGGGTCTACGAGCAGTACTTC
TRBD1 | NA | TRBJ2-7 | TRBV3-1 | CASSQDSGQGAYEQYF | TGTGCCAGCAGCCAAGATTCGGGACAGGGCGCCTACGAGCAGTACTTC
TRBD2 | NA | TRBJ2-1 | TRBV4-3 | CASSLGLAAYNEQFF | TGCGCCAGCAGCCTGGGACTAGCGGCCTACAATGAGCAGTTCTTC
TRBD2 | NA | TRBJ2-1 | TRBV7-6 | CASSLVIGAGPYNEQFF | TGTGCCAGCAGCCTGGTAATTGGAGCGGGGCCTTACAATGAGCAGTTCTTC
TRBD2 | NA | TRBJ2-1 | TRBV12-3/TRBV12-4 | CASSPYPGLAGLNEQFF | TGTGCCAGCAGTCCATATCCGGGACTAGCGGGGCTGAATGAGCAGTTCTTC
NA | NA | TRBJ2-3 | TRBV19 | CASSIVGNTDTQYF | TGTGCCAGTAGTATTGTAGGAAACACAGATACGCAGTATTTT
NA | NA | TRBJ1-2 | TRBV10-3 | CAISESSPNGYTF | TGTGCCATCAGTGAGTCGAGCCCAAATGGCTACACCTTC
NA | NA | TRBJ2-7 | TRBV18 | CASSDSIYYEQYF | TGTGCCAGCTCAGACAGCATCTACTACGAGCAGTACTTC
NA | few | TRBJ1-1 | TRBV18 | CASSDPPQGVTEAFF | TGTGCCAGCTCGGACCCCCCGCAGGGTGTCACTGAAGCTTTCTTT
TRBD1 | NA | TRBJ2-1 | TRBV5-6 | CASSLGRGHEQFF | TGTGCCAGCAGCTTGGGCAGGGGGCATGAGCAGTTCTTC
NA | NA | TRBJ2-7 | TRBV20-1 | CSARDLAGPYEQYF | TGCAGTGCTAGAGATTTGGCAGGTCCCTACGAGCAGTACTTC
NA | few | TRBJ1-5 | TRBV15 | CATSRDDRREHPVMDF | TGTGCCACCAGCAGAGATGATCGTAGGGAGCACCCAGTCATGGATTTT